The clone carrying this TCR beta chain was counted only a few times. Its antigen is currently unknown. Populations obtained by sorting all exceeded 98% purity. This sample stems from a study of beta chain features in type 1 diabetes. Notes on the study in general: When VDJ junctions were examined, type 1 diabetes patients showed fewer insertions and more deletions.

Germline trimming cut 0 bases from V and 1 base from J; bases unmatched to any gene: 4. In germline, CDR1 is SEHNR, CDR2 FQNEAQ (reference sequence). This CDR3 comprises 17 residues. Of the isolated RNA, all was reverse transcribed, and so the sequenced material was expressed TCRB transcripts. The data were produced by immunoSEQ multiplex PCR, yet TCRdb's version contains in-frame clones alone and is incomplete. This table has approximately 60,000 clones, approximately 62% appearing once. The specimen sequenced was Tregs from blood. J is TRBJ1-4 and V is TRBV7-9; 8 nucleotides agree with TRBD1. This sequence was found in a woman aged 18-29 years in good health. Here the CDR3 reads CASSLAPGQGTNEKLFF. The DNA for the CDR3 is TGTGCCAGCAGCTTAGCCCCTGGACAGGGAACTAATGAAAAACTGTTTTTT.